Listed below are T cell receptor beta chains from one sample, sequenced in a study of CD8+ T cells in alopecia areata. Generated by immunoSEQ multiplex PCR, the TCRdb table keeps only in-frame clones and is missing some. The sample has over 150,000 clones, roughly 50% seen once. This material consisted of CD4+ T cells sorted from blood, taken at week 24, from a patient treated with tofacitinib. All receptors derive from a human donor with alopecia areata. Both conserved end residues are part of each CDR3. The D gene is left open where the match is weak. Expanded clones are given a class, and other clones once, few, many or no size at all.

size	D	V	J	DNA	CDR3
NA	NA	TRBV5-1	TRBJ2-7	TGCGCCAGCAGCGTGACAACGAGCTACGAGCAGTACTTC	CASSVTTSYEQYF
few	NA	TRBV6-6	TRBJ1-4	TGTGCCAGCAGCAAACAGGCAACTAATGAAAAACTGTTTTTT	CASSKQATNEKLFF
NA	NA	TRBV7-2	TRBJ2-6	TGTGCCAGCAGCCGATCTGGGGCCAACGTCCTGACTTTC	CASSRSGANVLTF
NA	NA	TRBV29-1	TRBJ1-1	TGCAGCGTTACTCGAGGGGGGAACACTGAAGCTTTCTTT	CSVTRGGNTEAFF
NA	NA	TRBV5-1	TRBJ2-3	TGCGCCAGCAGCCTGATCCAGGGTTGGAAGGATACGCAGTATTTT	CASSLIQGWKDTQYF
NA	TRBD2	TRBV6-5	TRBJ2-1	TGTGCCAGCAGTTCCCTAGCGGGAGGGGCGGTCAATGAGCAGTTCTTC	CASSSLAGGAVNEQFF
once	TRBD1	TRBV9	TRBJ2-5	TGTGCCAGCAGCGTGGAAACTGGACAGGGGGCGGAGACCCAGTACTTC	CASSVETGQGAETQYF
NA	NA	TRBV29-1	TRBJ2-3	TGCAGCGTTGAAGAGCAAGACGCCGGCGCAGATACGCAGTATTTT	CSVEEQDAGADTQYF
few	NA	TRBV7-9	TRBJ1-5	TGTGCCAGCAGCACGGACGGGGAAATCAATCAGCCCCAGCATTTT	CASSTDGEINQPQHF
NA	TRBD1	TRBV19	TRBJ1-5	TGTGCCAGTAGGGGACAGGGGGCTAGTCAGCCCCAGCATTTT	CASRGQGASQPQHF
NA	TRBD1	TRBV6-1	TRBJ2-2	TGTGCCAGCAGTGAATACGGGACAGGGAACACCGGGGAGCTGTTTTTT	CASSEYGTGNTGELFF
NA	NA	TRBV7-9	TRBJ2-5	TGTGCCAGCAGCCCGGGGCAGGAGACCCAGTACTTC	CASSPGQETQYF
NA	TRBD1	TRBV10-3	TRBJ2-7	TGTGCCATCAGGGGACAGATGGACTCCTACGAGCAGTACTTC	CAIRGQMDSYEQYF
NA	TRBD1	TRBV5-1	TRBJ2-7	TGCGCCAGCAGCCTAACGGGACAGGAGTTTTACGAGCAGTACTTC	CASSLTGQEFYEQYF
few	TRBD1	TRBV5-1	TRBJ2-7	TGCGCCAGCAGCTTGGGACAGGGATCCTACGAGCAGTACTTC	CASSLGQGSYEQYF
NA	NA	TRBV4-1	TRBJ2-7	TGCGCCAGCAGCCCGTTGGGAATAGCCTACGAGCAGTACTTC	CASSPLGIAYEQYF
NA	NA	TRBV9	TRBJ1-3	TGTGCCAGCAGCGTCCCAGGGGCGGACACCATATATTTT	CASSVPGADTIYF
NA	NA	TRBV7-2	TRBJ2-5	TGTGCCAGCAGTGGCGGGGCGGGGGCAGGAGAGACCCAGTACTTC	CASSGGAGAGETQYF
NA	NA	TRBV5-6	TRBJ1-2	TGTGCCAGCAGCCTAAAAGAGGGGAAGTATGGCTACACCTTC	CASSLKEGKYGYTF
NA	TRBD1	TRBV30	TRBJ1-1	TGTGCCTGGAGGGGGGACAGTTCAACTGAAGCTTTCTTT	CAWRGDSSTEAFF
few	TRBD1	TRBV29-1	TRBJ2-7	TGCAGCGTTGACGGGACAGGCTACGAGCAGTACTTC	CSVDGTGYEQYF
NA	TRBD2	TRBV9	TRBJ2-7	TGTGCCAGCAGCGGGGGACTAGCCTCCTACGAGCAGTACTTC	CASSGGLASYEQYF
NA	NA	TRBV7-2	TRBJ2-3	TGTGCCAGCAGGAATAGCGTCCCTAGCACAGATACGCAGTATTTT	CASRNSVPSTDTQYF
few	NA	TRBV5-5	TRBJ1-2	TGTGCCAGCAGCTTGGGGGGCTTAGGAGTCGGCTACACCTTC	CASSLGGLGVGYTF